This TCR beta chain was obtained from a study of blood T cell repertoires in COVID-19. Study background: The study drew acute and convalescent COVID-19 samples from the United States, Italy and Spain. T cells, B-cell-depleted T cells, or PBMCs provided the cDNA or gDNA that served as material.

In the source study's methods: Reference gene primer amplification gave nucleated cell count estimates. Generated by immunoSEQ multiplex PCR, the TCRdb table keeps only in-frame clones and is missing some. Clonal size and the V and J genes are those of that table, whereas D and trimming came from the DNA. The data hold about 72,000 clones, with roughly 87% observed a single time. CDR3 length equals 15 residues. Germline V gene lookup returns CDR1 MNHNS and CDR2 SASEGT. Trimming removed 1 base at V and 3 bases at J, with 12 bases between. The chain uses TRBV6-1 and TRBJ1-2, with D possibly TRBD1 on 6 matching bases. The TCR comes from a human donor in a cohort sampled during active COVID-19. What was sequenced was peripheral blood. CDR3 region: CASSEGTVIYYGYTF. DNA of the CDR3: TGTGCCAGCAGTGAAGGGACAGTAATCTACTATGGCTACACCTTC.